These T cell receptor beta chains were read from a single sample in a study of cytomegalovirus exposure and HLA in healthy donors. Measured with immunoSEQ multiplex PCR; TCRdb has only the in-frame clones, and not every one. Of 110,000 to 150,000 clones in the sample, 77% were seen once. The material sequenced was PBMCs. Receptor source: a male donor in good health and CMV-seronegative. The CDR3 runs from the conserved cysteine through the conserved F or W. Fields, in order: D gene, J gene, clone size, V gene, CDR3 protein, CDR3 DNA. D genes are given only for firm matches. Clone size is not always given. Where it is, it says once, few, many or a class for expanded clones.

d_call: NA; j_call: TRBJ1-2; clone_size: NA; v_call: TRBV7-9; cdr3_aa: CASSLSGGNGYTF; cdr3_nt: TGTGCCAGCAGCTTAAGTGGGGGGAATGGCTACACCTTC
d_call: TRBD1; j_call: TRBJ1-6; clone_size: NA; v_call: TRBV27; cdr3_aa: CASSSGTGYNSPLHF; cdr3_nt: TGTGCCAGCAGTTCCGGGACAGGGTATAATTCACCCCTCCACTTT
d_call: NA; j_call: TRBJ2-2; clone_size: NA; v_call: TRBV7-9; cdr3_aa: CAGSRGAGNTGELFF; cdr3_nt: TGTGCCGGCAGCCGTGGGGCCGGGAACACCGGGGAGCTGTTTTTT
d_call: TRBD1; j_call: TRBJ2-1; clone_size: NA; v_call: TRBV5-1; cdr3_aa: CASSIGQAASYNEQFF; cdr3_nt: TGCGCCAGCAGCATTGGACAGGCCGCTTCCTACAATGAGCAGTTCTTC
d_call: TRBD1; j_call: TRBJ2-1; clone_size: NA; v_call: TRBV5-1; cdr3_aa: CASNWGQSYNEQFF; cdr3_nt: TGCGCCAGCAACTGGGGACAGTCCTACAATGAGCAGTTCTTC
d_call: NA; j_call: TRBJ2-2; clone_size: NA; v_call: TRBV10-3; cdr3_aa: CAISESGRGQNTGELFF; cdr3_nt: TGTGCCATCAGTGAGTCGGGCAGGGGCCAGAACACCGGGGAGCTGTTTTTT
d_call: NA; j_call: TRBJ1-1; clone_size: NA; v_call: TRBV7-2; cdr3_aa: CASSTQVVGTEAFF; cdr3_nt: TGTGCCAGCAGCACACAGGTTGTGGGTACTGAAGCTTTCTTT
d_call: TRBD2; j_call: TRBJ2-2; clone_size: few; v_call: TRBV7-6; cdr3_aa: CASSLLWTGGRNTGELFF; cdr3_nt: TGTGCCAGCAGCCTTCTCTGGACGGGGGGTCGGAACACCGGGGAGCTGTTTTTT
d_call: TRBD1; j_call: TRBJ2-1; clone_size: NA; v_call: TRBV19; cdr3_aa: CASSIGTGGSYNEQFF; cdr3_nt: TGTGCCAGTAGTATAGGCACAGGGGGCTCCTACAATGAGCAGTTCTTC
d_call: NA; j_call: TRBJ2-1; clone_size: NA; v_call: TRBV11-2; cdr3_aa: CASSRNLAAIWEQFF; cdr3_nt: TGTGCCAGCAGCCGTAACCTAGCTGCCATTTGGGAGCAGTTCTTC
d_call: NA; j_call: TRBJ1-1; clone_size: NA; v_call: TRBV27; cdr3_aa: CASSPMWQGRITEAFF; cdr3_nt: TGTGCCAGCAGTCCCATGTGGCAGGGTAGGATCACTGAAGCTTTCTTT
d_call: NA; j_call: TRBJ1-1; clone_size: once; v_call: TRBV19; cdr3_aa: CASSEQGRGTEAFF; cdr3_nt: TGTGCCAGTAGTGAACAGGGTAGGGGCACTGAAGCTTTCTTT
d_call: NA; j_call: TRBJ2-2; clone_size: NA; v_call: TRBV5-1; cdr3_aa: CASNQANTGELFF; cdr3_nt: TGCGCCAGCAACCAGGCGAACACCGGGGAGCTGTTTTTT
d_call: TRBD1; j_call: TRBJ1-5; clone_size: NA; v_call: TRBV19; cdr3_aa: CASSPRDRRRDNQPQHF; cdr3_nt: TGTGCCAGTAGTCCCCGGGACAGGCGGCGGGACAATCAGCCCCAGCATTTT
d_call: NA; j_call: TRBJ2-7; clone_size: NA; v_call: TRBV27; cdr3_aa: CASSLTSGVSEQYF; cdr3_nt: TGTGCCAGCAGCCTGACATCAGGGGTAAGCGAGCAGTACTTC
d_call: NA; j_call: TRBJ2-1; clone_size: once; v_call: TRBV11-2; cdr3_aa: CASSFTYAEEEQFF; cdr3_nt: TGTGCCAGCAGCTTCACCTATGCAGAGGAGGAGCAGTTCTTC
d_call: TRBD1; j_call: TRBJ1-4; clone_size: NA; v_call: TRBV13; cdr3_aa: CASSDSGTGSDEKLFF; cdr3_nt: TGTGCCAGCAGCGACTCCGGGACAGGGAGTGATGAAAAACTGTTTTTT
d_call: NA; j_call: TRBJ2-6; clone_size: NA; v_call: TRBV21-1; cdr3_aa: CASSKARGLGANVLTF; cdr3_nt: TGTGCCAGCAGCAAAGCGCGGGGGCTTGGGGCCAACGTCCTGACTTTC
d_call: TRBD2; j_call: TRBJ2-7; clone_size: NA; v_call: TRBV6-6; cdr3_aa: CASSSQREMWEQYF; cdr3_nt: TGTGCCAGCAGTTCGCAGCGGGAGATGTGGGAGCAGTACTTC
d_call: NA; j_call: TRBJ1-1; clone_size: NA; v_call: TRBV6-5; cdr3_aa: CASSYDSVKMNTEAFF; cdr3_nt: TGTGCCAGCAGTTACGACAGCGTAAAAATGAACACTGAAGCTTTCTTT
d_call: TRBD2; j_call: TRBJ2-3; clone_size: NA; v_call: TRBV7-2; cdr3_aa: CARVSGAGGRTDTQYF; cdr3_nt: TGTGCCAGAGTCTCAGGGGCGGGAGGCCGCACAGATACGCAGTATTTT
d_call: NA; j_call: TRBJ2-6; clone_size: NA; v_call: TRBV4-3; cdr3_aa: CASSQEGRGTGANGLTF; cdr3_nt: TGCGCCAGCAGCCAAGAAGGCAGGGGCACTGGGGCCAACGGCCTGACTTTC
d_call: TRBD1; j_call: TRBJ1-5; clone_size: NA; v_call: TRBV4-1; cdr3_aa: CASSHGQGEQPQHF; cdr3_nt: TGCGCCAGCAGCCACGGACAGGGAGAACAGCCCCAGCATTTT
d_call: NA; j_call: TRBJ1-2; clone_size: NA; v_call: TRBV6-1; cdr3_aa: CASSRVPNYGYTF; cdr3_nt: TGTGCCAGCAGTCGAGTCCCAAACTATGGCTACACCTTC
d_call: TRBD2; j_call: TRBJ2-3; clone_size: NA; v_call: TRBV5-1; cdr3_aa: CASSPGGLAGATDTQYF; cdr3_nt: TGCGCCAGCAGCCCTGGAGGTCTAGCGGGAGCAACAGATACGCAGTATTTT
d_call: NA; j_call: TRBJ2-5; clone_size: few; v_call: TRBV12-2; cdr3_aa: CASRLALSPDSQETQYF; cdr3_nt: TGTGCAAGTCGCTTAGCGCTGTCGCCCGACAGTCAAGAGACCCAGTACTTC
d_call: TRBD2; j_call: TRBJ2-1; clone_size: NA; v_call: TRBV29-1; cdr3_aa: CSVVGGTSSYNEQFF; cdr3_nt: TGCAGCGTTGTCGGGGGGACGAGCTCCTACAATGAGCAGTTCTTC
d_call: TRBD2; j_call: TRBJ2-1; clone_size: NA; v_call: TRBV6-6; cdr3_aa: CASSYGGSSYNEQFF; cdr3_nt: TGTGCCAGCAGTTACGGCGGGAGCTCCTACAATGAGCAGTTCTTC
d_call: NA; j_call: TRBJ2-3; clone_size: few; v_call: TRBV2; cdr3_aa: CATLRGISSTDTQYF; cdr3_nt: TGTGCCACACTGAGGGGGATCTCTAGCACAGATACGCAGTATTTT
d_call: NA; j_call: TRBJ2-5; clone_size: NA; v_call: TRBV4-2; cdr3_aa: CASSQERGWTQYF; cdr3_nt: TGTGCCAGCAGCCAAGAAAGGGGGTGGACCCAGTACTTC
d_call: TRBD2; j_call: TRBJ2-3; clone_size: NA; v_call: TRBV27; cdr3_aa: CASSWGGTTDTQYF; cdr3_nt: TGTGCCAGCAGTTGGGGGGGAACCACAGATACGCAGTATTTT
d_call: TRBD1; j_call: TRBJ2-5; clone_size: NA; v_call: TRBV11-2; cdr3_aa: CASSGDRGETQYF; cdr3_nt: TGTGCCAGCAGCGGGGACAGGGGAGAGACCCAGTACTTC
d_call: TRBD1; j_call: TRBJ1-6; clone_size: NA; v_call: TRBV19; cdr3_aa: CASSTYRQGANSPLHF; cdr3_nt: TGTGCCAGTAGTACCTACAGACAGGGGGCAAATTCACCCCTCCACTTT
d_call: NA; j_call: TRBJ1-2; clone_size: NA; v_call: TRBV27; cdr3_aa: CASSLWGGDVNYGYTF; cdr3_nt: TGTGCCAGCAGTCTCTGGGGGGGTGATGTTAACTATGGCTACACCTTC
d_call: NA; j_call: TRBJ2-3; clone_size: NA; v_call: TRBV15; cdr3_aa: CATSIADTQYF; cdr3_nt: TGTGCCACCAGCATCGCAGATACGCAGTATTTT
d_call: NA; j_call: TRBJ1-4; clone_size: NA; v_call: TRBV19; cdr3_aa: CASRFDPSINEKLFF; cdr3_nt: TGTGCCAGTAGATTCGACCCTAGCATTAATGAAAAACTGTTTTTT
d_call: NA; j_call: TRBJ2-7; clone_size: NA; v_call: TRBV11-3; cdr3_aa: CASSPDSSYEQYF; cdr3_nt: TGTGCCAGCAGCCCGGACAGTTCCTACGAGCAGTACTTC
d_call: TRBD1; j_call: TRBJ1-5; clone_size: NA; v_call: TRBV19; cdr3_aa: CASSSRQGGNQPQHF; cdr3_nt: TGTGCCAGTAGTTCAAGACAGGGCGGCAATCAGCCCCAGCATTTT
d_call: NA; j_call: TRBJ1-5; clone_size: NA; v_call: TRBV19; cdr3_aa: CASSNRDTNQPQHF; cdr3_nt: TGTGCCAGTAGTAACCGGGACACCAATCAGCCCCAGCATTTT
d_call: TRBD1; j_call: TRBJ1-2; clone_size: NA; v_call: TRBV28; cdr3_aa: CASSEQGSYGYTF; cdr3_nt: TGTGCCAGCAGTGAACAGGGGTCCTATGGCTACACCTTC
d_call: TRBD2; j_call: TRBJ2-1; clone_size: few; v_call: TRBV7-6; cdr3_aa: CASSLLAGGTDEQFF; cdr3_nt: TGTGCCAGCAGCCTACTAGCGGGGGGGACCGATGAGCAGTTCTTC
d_call: TRBD2; j_call: TRBJ2-1; clone_size: NA; v_call: TRBV27; cdr3_aa: CASSLAGGYLNEQFF; cdr3_nt: TGTGCCAGCAGTTTAGCGGGGGGGTATTTGAATGAGCAGTTCTTC
d_call: TRBD1; j_call: TRBJ2-5; clone_size: NA; v_call: TRBV5-4; cdr3_aa: CASSEPTGVETQYF; cdr3_nt: TGTGCCAGCAGCGAACCGACAGGGGTGGAGACCCAGTACTTC
d_call: NA; j_call: TRBJ1-6; clone_size: NA; v_call: TRBV6-1; cdr3_aa: CASSEGSRNSPLHF; cdr3_nt: TGTGCCAGCAGTGAAGGGAGCAGAAATTCACCCCTCCACTTT
d_call: TRBD2; j_call: TRBJ2-7; clone_size: NA; v_call: TRBV5-1; cdr3_aa: CASSFGLAVGTAYEQYF; cdr3_nt: TGCGCCAGCAGCTTCGGACTAGCGGTTGGGACTGCCTACGAGCAGTACTTC
d_call: NA; j_call: TRBJ1-6; clone_size: NA; v_call: TRBV18; cdr3_aa: CASSPDSPSVNSPLHF; cdr3_nt: TGTGCCAGCTCTCCCGACAGCCCCTCTGTAAATTCACCCCTCCACTTT